Each of the 19 T cell receptor beta chains below was sequenced from the same sample in a study of type 1 regulatory T cells. TCRdb reanalysed the reads using MiXCR and keeps one entry per CDR3 protein. The sample holds 68,000 or so distinct CDR3 sequences, roughly half seen once. The antigens of these receptors remain unknown. Sequencing was performed on cultured non-Tr1 T cells, either the whole culture or a sorted T cell fraction (not recorded which). The receptors were gathered from a human donor in good health.

This chain connects TRBV5-4 to TRBJ2-1, with a tentative D call TRBD1 (6 bases). Germline V gives CDR1 SGHNT, CDR2 YYREEE (reference sequence). V shed 6 bases and J shed 5 bases, with 27 bases lying between them. The CDR3 has 18 amino acids. For the CDR3, the DNA is TGTGCCAGCATCCCAAAGGGGGATACCTGGTTGGGGGACAATGAGCAGTTCTTC. Amino acid sequence: CASIPKGDTWLGDNEQFF.

This clonotype was picked up a small number of times. V and J are TRBV4-2 and TRBJ1-1; D is undetermined. Germline CDR1 LGHNA, CDR2 YNFKEQ. The CDR3 length is 14 residues. V lost 0 bases, J lost 8 bases, and 13 bases lay in between. CDR3 protein: CASSQEGGLGEAFF. CDR3 in DNA: TGTGCCAGCAGCCAAGAGGGTGGCCTCGGGGAAGCTTTCTTT.

The V gene is TRBV20-1, the J gene TRBJ2-3, with D perhaps given as TRBD1 or TRBD2 (5 bases each). Trimming took 0 bases from V and 0 from J, leaving 13 bases between them. Germline CDR1 is DFQATT and CDR2 is SNEGSKA (reference sequence). The CDR3 has 16 residues. The DNA for the CDR3 is TGCAGTGCTAGAGAGGGTTGGGGGATGAGCACAGATACGCAGTATTTT. This codes for CSAREGWGMSTDTQYF.

The V gene is TRBV7-2, the J gene TRBJ2-3; D ambiguous. Trimming took off 1 base at V and 6 bases at J, with 5 bases between the two ends. The CDR3 runs 12 residues. Looked up from germline, CDR1 is SGHTA and CDR2 is FQGNSA. CDR3: CASSLDWDTQYF. DNA for the CDR3: TGTGCCAGCAGCTTAGACTGGGATACGCAGTATTTT.

The chain employs TRBV20-1 and TRBJ2-1; TRBD1 or TRBD2 may be the D gene (5 bases each). The CDR3 length is 15 residues. The germline V gene encodes CDR1 DFQATT and CDR2 SNEGSKA (reference sequence). V was cut by 6 bases and J by 5 bases, with 20 bases left in between. The CDR3 DNA reads as TGCAGTGCGACTTCCTGGGACGGGAAAAACAATGAGCAGTTCTTC. Amino acids: CSATSWDGKNNEQFF.

In DNA form, the CDR3 reads TGTGCCAGTAGTGCCCCGATGCCCAACACCGGGGAGCTGTTTTTT. Translation: CASSAPMPNTGELFF. V is TRBV19 and J is TRBJ2-2, with D uncertain. V was pared by 5 bases and J by 2 bases, with 12 bases between. From germline, CDR1 is LNHDA and CDR2 SQIVND (reference sequence). This CDR3 comprises 15 residues.

In the case of this clonotype: At one boundary the junction diverges from the germline segment, which might be a read error. V usage is TRBV6-2 or TRBV6-3 and J usage is TRBJ1-5; weak D call: TRBD1 (5 bases). CDR3 length equals 17 residues. Per germline, CDR1 MNHEY and CDR2 SVGEGT. The CDR3: CASSYGSRVGSKQPQHF. CDR3 DNA: TGTGCCAGCAGTTACGGATCCAGGGTAGGGAGCAAACAGCCCCAGCATTTT.

This clonotype was detected a few times. V gene TRBV20-1 combines with J gene TRBJ2-3; 11 bases line up with TRBD2. Trimming removed 6 bases from V and 0 bases from J; junction bases left unmatched: 5. In germline, CDR1 is DFQATT, CDR2 SNEGSKA (reference sequence). CDR3 length: 15 amino acids. DNA for the CDR3: TGCAGTGCCATCGGGACTAGCGGCAGCACAGATACGCAGTATTTT. Its protein product is CSAIGTSGSTDTQYF.

This chain joins TRBV6-1 and TRBJ1-1; TRBD1 agrees at 9 bases. This CDR3 comprises 15 residues. The J segment lost 2 bases and the V segment lost 1 base, leaving 2 bases of the junction unmatched. In germline, CDR1 is MNHNS, CDR2 SASEGT. The CDR3 DNA reads as TGTGCCAGCAGTGAAGGGGACAGGGAAAACACTGAAGCTTTCTTT. Translation: CASSEGDRENTEAFF.

There are a few counts of this clonotype. DNA of the CDR3: TGTGCCAGCAGCTTCACAGGGGGCGCGTCGGGGACTGGAAACACCATATATTTT. Translating it yields CASSFTGGASGTGNTIYF. The rearrangement links TRBV7-6 to TRBJ1-3, with 9 nucleotides matching TRBD1. The CDR3 runs to 18 residues. Per the germline V gene, CDR1 is SGHVS and CDR2 is FNYEAQ. J gave up 2 bases and V 3 bases, and 11 bases lay outside the gene matches. The variable domain in full, with the rest retrieved from reference TRBV7-6 and TRBJ1-3, is GAGVSQSPRYKVTKRGQDVALRCDPISGHVSLYWYRQALGQGPEFLTYFNYEAQQDKSGLPNDRFSAERPEGSISTLTIQRTEQRDSAMYRCASSFTGGASGTGNTIYFGEGSWLTVV.

This clonotype was recorded a few times. The V call is TRBV20-1, the J call TRBJ1-1; D is ambiguous. The CDR3 sequence is 17 residues long. Between the trimmed V and J ends, which lost 6 bases and 0 bases, there was a span of 23 bases. From germline, CDR1 is DFQATT and CDR2 SNEGSKA (reference sequence). The CDR3 sequence is CSALTIEGLVVNTEAFF. CDR3 in DNA: TGCAGTGCCCTGACCATTGAGGGTCTGGTAGTGAACACTGAAGCTTTCTTT.

The rearrangement links TRBV2 to TRBJ1-4; weak D call: TRBD1 (5 bases). The CDR3 covers 12 residues. Germline assignment: CDR1 SNHLY and CDR2 FYNNEI. Trimming took 7 bases from V and 16 from J, leaving 19 bases between them. This chain's CDR3 is CASKRDHIEPFF. The CDR3 DNA is TGTGCCAGCAAAAGGGACCACATTGAACCGTTTTTT.

The chain recombines TRBV20-1 with TRBJ2-5, with D possibly TRBD1 on 6 matching bases. V lost 5 bases and J 0 bases, leaving 13 bases between the germline ends. Germline CDR1 is DFQATT and CDR2 is SNEGSKA (reference sequence). The CDR3 sequence is 14 residues long. CDR3 DNA: TGCAGTGCTCCCAGGGGCGCTGACCAAGAGACCCAGTACTTC. This sequence encodes CSAPRGADQETQYF.

Of note for this clonotype: A read error may produce the germline difference seen at one junction end. The chain recombines TRBV9 with TRBJ1-1; 7 nucleotides line up with TRBD1. The CDR3 totals 14 residues. Per germline, CDR1 SGDLS and CDR2 YYNGEE. The CDR3 spells CTSSVTGSPTEAFF. DNA for the CDR3: TGTACCAGCAGCGTGACAGGGAGTCCCACTGAAGCTTTCTTT.

The rearrangement links TRBV20-1 to TRBJ2-1, with 13 nucleotides matching TRBD2. Germline CDR1 DFQATT, CDR2 SNEGSKA (reference sequence). V gave up 6 bases and J gave up 5 bases; unmatched junction bases: 7. This CDR3 comprises 15 residues. This CDR3 is CSAKELAGGNNEQFF. CDR3 bases: TGCAGTGCCAAAGAACTAGCGGGGGGGAACAATGAGCAGTTCTTC.

V is TRBV20-1 and J is TRBJ2-3, with D perhaps TRBD1 or TRBD2 (5 bases each). This CDR3 comprises 14 residues. Trimming removed 5 bases from V and 5 bases from J, with 17 bases in between. The germline V gene has CDR1 DFQATT and CDR2 SNEGSKA (reference sequence). The DNA for the CDR3 is TGCAGTGCTCGGGGCCAGGGTGGAATAGATACGCAGTATTTT. Its protein product is CSARGQGGIDTQYF.

This clonotype occurred once. CDR3: CASSPIAGGVNEQFF. CDR3 sequence (DNA): TGTGCCAGCAGCCCTATAGCGGGGGGGGTAAATGAGCAGTTCTTC. The V call is TRBV7-3, the J call TRBJ2-1; TRBD2 agrees at 11 bases. The germline CDR1 and CDR2 sequences are SGHTA and FQGTGA. The V gene end was trimmed by 5 bases and the J gene end by 7 bases; junction bases not matched to a gene: 7. This CDR3 region has 15 residues.

This clonotype was picked up many times. The chain recombines TRBV19 with TRBJ1-3, with D hard to call. Trimming cost V 4 bases and J 2 bases, with 24 bases left between them. Germline V CDR1 and CDR2: LNHDA, SQIVND (reference sequence). The CDR3 totals 19 residues. DNA of the CDR3: TGTGCCAGTAGTAATCTAGCCCCAGAGGAGTTCCACCCTGGAAACACCATATATTTT. Amino acid sequence: CASSNLAPEEFHPGNTIYF.

The chain combines TRBV6-2 or TRBV6-3 with TRBJ1-1; possibly TRBD1 for D (6 bases). Germline V lookup: CDR1 MNHEY, CDR2 SVGEGT. V was pared by 7 bases and J by 1 base, with 10 bases between. CDR3 length equals 13 residues. The CDR3 here is CASTGQPNTEAFF. Written as DNA, the CDR3 is TGTGCCAGCACGGGACAACCGAACACTGAAGCTTTCTTT.